This T cell receptor beta chain was recovered during a study of human T cells and chemical hapten exposure. This clonotype occurred once. The CDR3 has 18 amino acids. V was clipped by 9 bases and J by 9 bases, with 32 bases between them. Germline CDR1 KGHDR, CDR2 SFDVKD. As to time point: patch test 3, about 24 weeks after DPC sensitization. Stated treatment: therapeutic diphenylcyclopropenone sensitization with weekly scalp DPC. The authors' total RNA extraction used unfractionated whole blood. The library labeled individual cDNA molecules by adding unique molecular identifiers to them. Via MiXCR, TCRdb re-called the RACE reads, giving one row per CDR3 protein. The repertoire holds about 160,000 distinct CDR3 sequences, with 28% as singletons.

The TCR was taken from a woman aged 18-29 years with alopecia areata. Some clones in this sample may be carry-over from other donors' samples. The rearrangement links TRBV24-1 to TRBJ1-5, with D tentatively TRBD1 (6 bases). The input for sequencing was whole blood, taken in connection with sensitization to the hapten diphenylcyclopropenone (DPC). In DNA form, the CDR3 reads TGTGCCACCTCAGGGACCCGTGGGCAGGGGCCTTTCCAAAGGCCCCAGCATTTT. Amino acid sequence: CATSGTRGQGPFQRPQHF.